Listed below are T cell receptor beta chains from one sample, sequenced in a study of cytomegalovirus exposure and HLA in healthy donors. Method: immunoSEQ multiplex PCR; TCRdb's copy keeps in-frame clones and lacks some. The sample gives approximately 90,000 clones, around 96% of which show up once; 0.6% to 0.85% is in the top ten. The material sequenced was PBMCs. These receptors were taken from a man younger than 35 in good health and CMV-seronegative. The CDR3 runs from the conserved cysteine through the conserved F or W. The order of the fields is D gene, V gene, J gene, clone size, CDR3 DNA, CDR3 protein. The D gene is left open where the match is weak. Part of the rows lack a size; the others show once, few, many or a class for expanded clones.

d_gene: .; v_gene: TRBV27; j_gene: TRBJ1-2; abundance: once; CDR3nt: TGTGCCAGCAGTTTATGGGGCAGTAAGGACTACACCTTC; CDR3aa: CASSLWGSKDYTF
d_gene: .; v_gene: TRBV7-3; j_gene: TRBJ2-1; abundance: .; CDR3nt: TGTGCCAGCAGCTTTGATTCGACAGCCTACAATGAGCAGTTCTTC; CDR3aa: CASSFDSTAYNEQFF
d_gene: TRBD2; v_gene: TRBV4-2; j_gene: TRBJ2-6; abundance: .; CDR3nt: TGTGCCAGCAGCCAGACTAGCGGAAACTCTGGGGCCAACGTCCTGACTTTC; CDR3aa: CASSQTSGNSGANVLTF
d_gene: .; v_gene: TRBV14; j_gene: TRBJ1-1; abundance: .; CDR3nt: TGTGCCAGCAGCACACTAAGCATCACTGAAGCTTTCTTT; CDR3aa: CASSTLSITEAFF
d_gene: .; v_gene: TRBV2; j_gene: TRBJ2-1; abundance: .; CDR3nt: TGTGCCAGCAGTGAAGCAACTAGTACGTACAATGAGCAGTTCTTC; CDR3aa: CASSEATSTYNEQFF
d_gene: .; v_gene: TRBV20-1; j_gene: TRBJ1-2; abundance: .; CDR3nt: TGCAGTGCTAGAGTGGCAGGCTACACCTTC; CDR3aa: CSARVAGYTF
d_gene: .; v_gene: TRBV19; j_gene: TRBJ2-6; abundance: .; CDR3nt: TGTGCCAGTAGTATAGTAGGGGTATCTGGGGCCAACGTCCTGACTTTC; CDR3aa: CASSIVGVSGANVLTF
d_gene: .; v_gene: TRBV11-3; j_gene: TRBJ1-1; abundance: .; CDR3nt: TGTGCCAGCAGCTCTGAGGGTCTGGGCACTGAAGCTTTCTTT; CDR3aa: CASSSEGLGTEAFF
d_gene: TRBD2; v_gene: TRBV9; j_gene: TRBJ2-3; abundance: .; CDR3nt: TGTGCCAGCAGCGTAACAGCGGGAGGGATTAGAGATACGCAGTATTTT; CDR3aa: CASSVTAGGIRDTQYF
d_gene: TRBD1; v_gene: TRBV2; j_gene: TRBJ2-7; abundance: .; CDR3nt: TGTGCCAGTGGGGACAGGAATTCCTACGAGCAGTACTTC; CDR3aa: CASGDRNSYEQYF
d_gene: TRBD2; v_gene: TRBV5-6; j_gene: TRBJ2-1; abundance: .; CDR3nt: TGTGCCAGCAGCTCACCAAGACTAGCGGGAGGGCCTGAGCAGTTCTTC; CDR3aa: CASSSPRLAGGPEQFF
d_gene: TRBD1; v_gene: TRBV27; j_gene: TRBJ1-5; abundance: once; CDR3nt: TGTGCCAGCAGTCTATACCCTCAAGTTTACGGGACAGGGGATGTAAGCAATCAGCCCCAGCATTTT; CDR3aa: CASSLYPQVYGTGDVSNQPQHF
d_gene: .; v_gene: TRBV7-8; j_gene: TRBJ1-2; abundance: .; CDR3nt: TGTGCCAGCAGCTTAGAGCCAGGAATCAACTATGGCTACACCTTC; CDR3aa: CASSLEPGINYGYTF
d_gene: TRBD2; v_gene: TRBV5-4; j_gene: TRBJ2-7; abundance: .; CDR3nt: TGTGCCAGCAGCAGACTAGCGGGCTCCTACGAGCAGTACTTC; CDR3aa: CASSRLAGSYEQYF
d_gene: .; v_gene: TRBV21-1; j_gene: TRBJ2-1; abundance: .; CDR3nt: TGTGCCAGCAGCTTCCGGACAGCCTACAATGAGCAGTTCTTC; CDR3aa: CASSFRTAYNEQFF
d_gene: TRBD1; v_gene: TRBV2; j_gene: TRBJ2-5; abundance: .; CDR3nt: TGTGCCAGCAATGATGGACAGGGTTACCAAGGGACCCAGTACTTC; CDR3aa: CASNDGQGYQGTQYF
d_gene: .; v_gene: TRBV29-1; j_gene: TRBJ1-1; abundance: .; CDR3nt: TGCAGCGTGGACGGACAGCTGAACACTGAAGCTTTCTTT; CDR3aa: CSVDGQLNTEAFF
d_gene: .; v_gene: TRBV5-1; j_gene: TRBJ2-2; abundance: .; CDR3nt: TGCGCCAGCAGCTTGGTTCGGTACACCGGGGAGCTGTTTTTT; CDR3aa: CASSLVRYTGELFF
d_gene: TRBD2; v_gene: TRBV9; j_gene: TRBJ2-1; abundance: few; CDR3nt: TGTGCCAGCAGCCCAGGGAGCGGGACTTGGGAGCAGTTCTTC; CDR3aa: CASSPGSGTWEQFF
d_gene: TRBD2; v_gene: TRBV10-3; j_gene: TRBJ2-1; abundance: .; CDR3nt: TGTGCCATCAGACAGGGACTAGCGAATGAGCAGTTCTTC; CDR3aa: CAIRQGLANEQFF
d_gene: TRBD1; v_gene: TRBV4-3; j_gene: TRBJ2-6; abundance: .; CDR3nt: TGCGCCAGCAGCCAAGATTACAGGGGCTCTGGGGCCAACGTCCTGACTTTC; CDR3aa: CASSQDYRGSGANVLTF
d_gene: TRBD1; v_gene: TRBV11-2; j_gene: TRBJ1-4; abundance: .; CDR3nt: TGTGCCAGCAGCTTGGCGTTGGACAGGGCAACTAATGAAAAACTGTTTTTT; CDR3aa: CASSLALDRATNEKLFF
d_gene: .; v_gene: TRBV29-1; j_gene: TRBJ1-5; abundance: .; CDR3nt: TGCAGCGTTATCAGGACCGGGACACCAAATCAGCCCCAGCATTTT; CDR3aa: CSVIRTGTPNQPQHF
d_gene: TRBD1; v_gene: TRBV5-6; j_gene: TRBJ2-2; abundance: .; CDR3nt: TGTGCCAGCAGCTTCGGACAGGGGTCTACCGGGGAGCTGTTTTTT; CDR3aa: CASSFGQGSTGELFF
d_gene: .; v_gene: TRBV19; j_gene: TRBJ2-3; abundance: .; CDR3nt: TGTGCCAGTAGTTTAGACGTCACAGATACGCAGTATTTT; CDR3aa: CASSLDVTDTQYF
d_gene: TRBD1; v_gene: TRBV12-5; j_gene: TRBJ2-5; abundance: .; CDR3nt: TGTGCTAGTGGTTTGGTACTAAGGGACAGGGCCCAAGAGACCCAGTACTTC; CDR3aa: CASGLVLRDRAQETQYF